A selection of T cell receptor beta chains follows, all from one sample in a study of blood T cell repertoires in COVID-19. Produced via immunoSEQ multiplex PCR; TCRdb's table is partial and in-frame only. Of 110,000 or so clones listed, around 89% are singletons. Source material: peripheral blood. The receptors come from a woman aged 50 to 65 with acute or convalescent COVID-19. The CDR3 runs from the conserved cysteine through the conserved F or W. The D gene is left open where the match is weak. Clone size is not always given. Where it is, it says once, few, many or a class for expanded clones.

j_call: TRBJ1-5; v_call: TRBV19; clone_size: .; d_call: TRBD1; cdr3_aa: CASSTGTGGRQPQHF; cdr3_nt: TGTGCCAGTAGCACCGGGACAGGGGGCCGGCAGCCCCAGCATTTT
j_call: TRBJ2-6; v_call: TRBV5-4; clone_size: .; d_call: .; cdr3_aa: CASSLDGSGANVLTF; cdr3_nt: TGTGCCAGCAGCTTGGACGGGTCTGGGGCCAACGTCCTGACTTTC
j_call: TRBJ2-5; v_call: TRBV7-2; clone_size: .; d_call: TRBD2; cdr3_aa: CASSPGGRETQYF; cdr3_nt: TGTGCCAGCAGCCCGGGAGGGCGGGAGACCCAGTACTTC
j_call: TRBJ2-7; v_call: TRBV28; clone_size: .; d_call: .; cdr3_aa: CASSPGTLSYEQYF; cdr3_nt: TGTGCCAGCAGCCCCGGGACTCTCTCCTACGAGCAGTACTTC
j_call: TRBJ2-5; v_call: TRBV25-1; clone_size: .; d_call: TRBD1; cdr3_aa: CASSVTGEQETQYF; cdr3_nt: TGTGCCAGCAGCGTCACAGGGGAGCAAGAGACCCAGTACTTC
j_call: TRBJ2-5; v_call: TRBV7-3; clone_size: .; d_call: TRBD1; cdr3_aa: CASSSMGDSQETQYF; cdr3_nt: TGTGCCAGCAGCTCAATGGGGGACAGCCAAGAGACCCAGTACTTC
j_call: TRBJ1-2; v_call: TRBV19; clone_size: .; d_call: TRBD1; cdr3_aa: CATLGAGGRYTF; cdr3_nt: TGTGCCACCCTTGGGGCAGGGGGACGCTACACCTTC
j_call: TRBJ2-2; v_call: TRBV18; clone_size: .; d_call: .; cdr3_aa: CASSPPLPAHTGELFF; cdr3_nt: TGTGCCAGCTCACCACCGCTCCCAGCGCACACCGGGGAGCTGTTTTTT
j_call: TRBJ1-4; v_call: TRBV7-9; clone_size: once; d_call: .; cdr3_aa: CASSWNDREKLFF; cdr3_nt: TGTGCCAGCAGCTGGAACGACAGGGAAAAACTGTTTTTT
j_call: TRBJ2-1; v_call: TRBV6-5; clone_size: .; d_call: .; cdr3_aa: CASRVLAAGEQFF; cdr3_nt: TGTGCCAGCAGAGTACTAGCAGCAGGTGAGCAGTTCTTC
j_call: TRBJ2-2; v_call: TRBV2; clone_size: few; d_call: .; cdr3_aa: CASGLIQGITGELFF; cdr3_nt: TGTGCCAGCGGGCTGATACAGGGAATCACCGGGGAGCTGTTTTTT
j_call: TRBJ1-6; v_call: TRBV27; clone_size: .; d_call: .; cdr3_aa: CASSPAGRAPNSPLHF; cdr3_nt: TGTGCCAGCAGCCCAGCGGGCAGGGCCCCTAATTCACCCCTCCACTTT
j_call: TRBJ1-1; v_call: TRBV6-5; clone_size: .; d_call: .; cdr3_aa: CASSYSAGEGNTEAFF; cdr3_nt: TGTGCCAGCAGTTACTCAGCAGGGGAAGGAAACACTGAAGCTTTCTTT
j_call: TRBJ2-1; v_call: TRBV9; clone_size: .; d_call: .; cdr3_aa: CASSASPSLGLSGEQFF; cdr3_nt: TGTGCCAGCAGCGCCTCCCCTTCTCTGGGGCTGAGCGGGGAGCAGTTCTTC
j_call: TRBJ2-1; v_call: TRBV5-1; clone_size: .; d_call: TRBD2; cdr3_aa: CASTSKRTSSSNEQFF; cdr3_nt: TGCGCCAGCACCTCAAAGAGGACTAGCTCCTCCAATGAGCAGTTCTTC
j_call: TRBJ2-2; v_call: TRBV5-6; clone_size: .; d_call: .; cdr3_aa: CASSLEPGRPGELFF; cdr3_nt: TGTGCCAGCAGCTTAGAGCCAGGGAGGCCCGGGGAGCTGTTTTTT
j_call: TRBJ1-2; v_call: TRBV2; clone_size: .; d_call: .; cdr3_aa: CASRISQGAGYGYTF; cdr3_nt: TGTGCCAGCAGAATATCACAGGGTGCCGGCTATGGCTACACCTTC
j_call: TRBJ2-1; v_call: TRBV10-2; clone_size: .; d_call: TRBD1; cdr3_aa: CASRGIRGREGNEQFF; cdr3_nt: TGCGCCAGCAGGGGAATAAGGGGGCGCGAGGGGAATGAGCAGTTCTTC
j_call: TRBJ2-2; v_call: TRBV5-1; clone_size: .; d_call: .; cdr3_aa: CASSLGQTGELFF; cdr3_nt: TGCGCCAGCAGCTTAGGACAGACCGGGGAGCTGTTTTTT
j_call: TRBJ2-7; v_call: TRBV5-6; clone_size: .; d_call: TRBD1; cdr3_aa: CASSSKDRGGYEQYF; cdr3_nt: TGTGCCAGCAGCTCTAAAGACAGGGGTGGTTACGAGCAGTACTTC
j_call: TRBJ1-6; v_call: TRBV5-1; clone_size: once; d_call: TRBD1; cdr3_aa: CASSLSPGQGSAPLHF; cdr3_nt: TGCGCCAGCAGCTTGTCCCCGGGACAGGGGTCCGCGCCCCTCCACTTT
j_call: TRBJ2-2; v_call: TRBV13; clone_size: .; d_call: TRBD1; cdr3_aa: CASSFGTGGTGELFF; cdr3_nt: TGTGCCAGCAGCTTTGGGACAGGGGGAACCGGGGAGCTGTTTTTT
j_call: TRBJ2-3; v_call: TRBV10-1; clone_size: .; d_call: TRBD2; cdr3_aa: CASSDGGNADTQYF; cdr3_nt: TGCGCCAGCAGTGACGGGGGGAACGCAGATACGCAGTATTTT
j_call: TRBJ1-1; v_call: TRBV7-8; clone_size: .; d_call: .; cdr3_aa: CASSPRDKLTVTEAFF; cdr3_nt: TGTGCCAGCAGCCCCCGGGATAAACTCACAGTCACTGAAGCTTTCTTT
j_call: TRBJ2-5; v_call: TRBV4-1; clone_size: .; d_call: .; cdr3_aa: CASSPLGQGRETQYF; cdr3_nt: TGCGCCAGCAGCCCCCTGGGGCAGGGGAGAGAGACCCAGTACTTC
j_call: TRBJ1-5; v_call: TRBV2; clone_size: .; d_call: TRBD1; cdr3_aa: CASSWSGQGINQPQHF; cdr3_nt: TGTGCCAGCAGCTGGTCGGGACAGGGGATTAATCAGCCCCAGCATTTT
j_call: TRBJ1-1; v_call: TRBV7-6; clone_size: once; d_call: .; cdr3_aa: CASSLDTNTEAFF; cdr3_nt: TGTGCCAGCAGCTTAGACACGAACACTGAAGCTTTCTTT
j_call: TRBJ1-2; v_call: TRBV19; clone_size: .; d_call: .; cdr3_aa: CASSTREVVYGYTF; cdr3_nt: TGTGCCAGTAGTACCCGGGAGGTAGTTTATGGCTACACCTTC
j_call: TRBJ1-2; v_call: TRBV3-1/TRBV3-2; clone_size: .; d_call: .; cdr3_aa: CASSQTQGGYTF; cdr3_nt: TGTGCCAGCAGCCAAACCCAGGGAGGCTACACCTTC
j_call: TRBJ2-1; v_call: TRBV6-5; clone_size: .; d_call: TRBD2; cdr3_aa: CASRTSGSSYNEQFF; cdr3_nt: TGTGCCAGCAGAACTAGCGGGAGCTCCTACAATGAGCAGTTCTTC
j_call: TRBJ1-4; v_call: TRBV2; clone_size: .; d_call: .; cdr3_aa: CASSAQGLGTNEKLFF; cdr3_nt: TGTGCCAGCAGCGCGCAGGGGCTGGGAACTAATGAAAAACTGTTTTTT
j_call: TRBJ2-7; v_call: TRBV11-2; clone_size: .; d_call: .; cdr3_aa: CASSKVRGDSPYEQYF; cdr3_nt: TGTGCCAGCAGTAAAGTAAGGGGGGACAGTCCATACGAGCAGTACTTC
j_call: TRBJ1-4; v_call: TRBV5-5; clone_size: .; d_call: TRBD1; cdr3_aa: CASRQGDNEKLFF; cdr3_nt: TGTGCCAGCCGTCAGGGGGATAATGAAAAACTGTTTTTT
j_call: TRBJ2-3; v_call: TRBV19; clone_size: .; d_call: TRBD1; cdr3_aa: CASSLRTGWSTDTQYF; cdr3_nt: TGTGCCAGTAGTCTCCGGACAGGATGGAGCACAGATACGCAGTATTTT
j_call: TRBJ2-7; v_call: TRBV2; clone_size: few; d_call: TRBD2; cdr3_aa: CASSVNSGTTYEQYF; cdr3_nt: TGTGCCAGCAGTGTTAATAGCGGGACCACTTACGAGCAGTACTTC
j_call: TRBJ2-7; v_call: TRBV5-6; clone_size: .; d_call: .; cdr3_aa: CASSLDGNDNEQYF; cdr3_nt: TGTGCCAGCAGCTTGGACGGGAACGATAACGAGCAGTACTTC
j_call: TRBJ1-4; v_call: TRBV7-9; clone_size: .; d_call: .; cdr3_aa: CASSLVGRGLSATNEKLFF; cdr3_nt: TGTGCCAGCAGCTTAGTAGGCAGGGGACTATCTGCAACTAATGAAAAACTGTTTTTT
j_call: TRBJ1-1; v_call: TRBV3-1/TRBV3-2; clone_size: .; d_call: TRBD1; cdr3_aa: CASSLGQGGTEAFF; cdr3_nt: TGTGCCAGCAGCCTCGGACAGGGTGGGACTGAAGCTTTCTTT